The present T cell receptor beta chain was sequenced within a study of technical replicates of blood from several donors. The CDR3 is made up of 15 amino acids. V was shortened by 4 bases and J by 4 bases, with 14 bases between the two germline ends. From germline, CDR1 is MNHEY and CDR2 SVGAGI. The protocol was immunoSEQ multiplex PCR, while the TCRdb copy is restricted to in-frame clones and leaves out a portion. This table holds around 49,000 clones, approximately 94% found once. The sequenced material came from T cells isolated from PBMCs. This sequence joins TRBV6-5 and TRBJ1-3; D is ambiguous. This clonotype was sampled from a human donor in good health. CDR3 nucleotides: TGTGCCAGCAGTTCCTATTCCGGGTCCGGAAACACCATATATTTT. It specifies CASSSYSGSGNTIYF.